The 20 T cell receptor beta chains reported below all come from one sample, sequenced in a study of human T cells and chemical hapten exposure. Time point noted: healthy volunteer bleed at 6 weeks. Unfractionated whole blood served as the source for total RNA extraction. TCRdb used MiXCR to reprocess the RACE reads, holding one entry per CDR3 protein. The sample records roughly 75,000 distinct CDR3 sequences, 8.5% to 9.5% being singletons. The sequenced sample was whole blood. The receptors were gathered from a female donor in good health. Some clones in this sample may be carry-over from other donors' samples.

This clonotype was detected a few times. The V gene is TRBV6-4, the J gene TRBJ1-2, with a weak D call TRBD1 (5 bases). Germline V gene lookup returns CDR1 MRHNA and CDR2 SNTAGT. CDR3 size: 13 residues. Trimming left V 9 bases short and J 4 bases short, with 15 bases between. This chain's CDR3 is CASSKDSSYGYTF. The DNA for the CDR3 is TGTGCCAGTAGTAAAGACAGCTCCTATGGCTACACCTTC.

A few counts support this clonotype. V and J are TRBV14 and TRBJ2-3, with D hard to call. The V and J ends lost 3 bases and 4 bases respectively, with 5 bases between them. CDR1 SGHDN and CDR2 FVKESK come from the germline V gene. The CDR3 has 12 amino acids. This CDR3 is CASSQSADTQYF. The CDR3 DNA follows: TGTGCCAGCAGCCAGAGCGCAGATACGCAGTATTTT.

This clonotype was detected many times. The chain joins TRBV12-3 or TRBV12-4 to TRBJ2-7, with TRBD2 matching 15 bases. Trimming removed 6 bases from V and 5 bases from J; junction bases left unmatched: 11. There are 17 residues in the CDR3. In DNA form, the CDR3 reads TGTGCCAGCAGCACAAGAGGACTAGCGGGGGGGCACAACGAGCAGTACTTC. This encodes CASSTRGLAGGHNEQYF.

In this sample, this clonotype turned up many times. The chain employs TRBV29-1 and TRBJ2-7; TRBD2 matches at 9 bases. V trimming: 7 bases; J trimming: 3 bases; junction bases outside the gene matches: 10. This CDR3 contains 14 residues. Germline lookup yields CDR1 SQVTM and CDR2 ANQGSEA. Written as DNA, the CDR3 is TGCAGCGCCTCCCGAAGCGGGGGGTACTACGAGCAGTACTTC. This gives the protein CSASRSGGYYEQYF.

Remarks on this clonotype: Since a much larger clone is just one base distant, this may be a read error. The chain is built from TRBV12-3 or TRBV12-4 and TRBJ1-1; 7 bases agree with TRBD1. V shed 6 bases and J 9 bases; nucleotides not matched to a gene: 10. The CDR3 sequence is 13 residues long. CDR3 coding DNA: TGTGCCAGCAGCCCCAGCCGGGACAGTAAAGCTTTCTTT. It encodes CASSPSRDSKAFF.

This clonotype came up many times. V and J are TRBV2 and TRBJ1-1; D is uncertain. The CDR3 has 11 residues. V was pared by 7 bases and J by 7 bases, with 10 bases between. Germline CDR1 reads SNHLY; CDR2 reads FYNNEI. The CDR3 DNA is TGTGCCAGCAAGAACTTCCTTGAAGCTTTCTTT. Protein product: CASKNFLEAFF.

This rearrangement joins TRBV19 to TRBJ1-4, with 8 bases fitting TRBD1. V gave up 5 bases and J gave up 7 bases; unmatched junction bases: 3. CDR3 length equals 13 residues. Germline V gives CDR1 LNHDA, CDR2 SQIVND (reference sequence). CDR3 amino acids: CASSWTGTEKLFF. The DNA for the CDR3 is TGTGCCAGTAGTTGGACAGGGACTGAAAAACTGTTTTTT.

The chain has TRBV2 and TRBJ1-3, with no clear D. Deletions cut 3 bases from V and 1 base from J, with 10 bases between. Germline lookup yields CDR1 SNHLY and CDR2 FYNNEI. The CDR3 contains 15 residues. The CDR3 protein is CASSDRPQSGNTIYF. DNA for the CDR3: TGTGCCAGCAGTGATCGCCCGCAGTCTGGAAACACCATATATTTT. Full variable domain (missing parts from reference TRBV2 and TRBJ1-3): EPEVTQTPSHQVTQMGQEVILRCVPISNHLYFYWYRQILGQKVEFLVSFYNNEISEKSEIFDDQFSVERPDGSNFTLKIRSTKLEDSAMYFCASSDRPQSGNTIYFGEGSWLTVV.

This clonotype was recorded a few times. This chain connects TRBV20-1 to TRBJ1-1; D might be TRBD1 (5 bases). Germline CDR1 DFQATT, CDR2 SNEGSKA (reference sequence). The CDR3 loop spans 15 amino acids. V lost 2 bases and J lost 2, with 15 bases in between. CDR3 nucleotide sequence: TGCAGTGCTAGAAGACAGAGGCAATATAACACTGAAGCTTTCTTT. It specifies CSARRQRQYNTEAFF.

The genes are TRBV5-6 and TRBJ1-3; 8 nucleotides line up with TRBD1. J was trimmed by 0 bases and V by 3 bases; bases with no gene match: 8. The V gene's germline CDR1 is SGHDT and CDR2 YYEEEE. The CDR3 is 17 amino acids. CDR3 DNA: TGTGCCAGCAGCTCGCTAAGGACAGGGAGCTCTGGAAACACCATATATTTT. It translates to CASSSLRTGSSGNTIYF.

This chain joins TRBV29-1 and TRBJ1-1, with D unclear. Germline assignment: CDR1 SQVTM and CDR2 ANQGSEA. The V end was cut by 2 bases, the J end by 11 bases, with 21 bases between. CDR3 size: 14 residues. Here the CDR3 DNA reads TGCAGCGTTGAAACTAGGGATCCAGCTGTACGGGCTTTCTTT. This encodes CSVETRDPAVRAFF.

This clonotype was detected a few times. The rearrangement joins TRBV5-1 to TRBJ1-2, with TRBD1 matching over 10 bases. Germline V gene lookup returns CDR1 SGHRS and CDR2 YFSETQ. The CDR3 consists of 16 residues. Trimming at V came to 0 bases and at J to 1 base, leaving 3 bases not matched to a gene. This chain's CDR3 is CASSLGTGGCNYGYTF. CDR3 sequence (DNA): TGCGCCAGCAGCTTGGGGACAGGGGGATGTAACTATGGCTACACCTTC.

This clonotype has only a few counts. This chain joins TRBV10-3 and TRBJ1-2; D remains unclear. Deletions cut 8 bases from V and 1 base from J, with 8 bases between. There are 12 residues in the CDR3. Germline CDR1 is ENHRY and CDR2 is SYGVKD. This chain's CDR3 is CAIGTVNYGYTF. CDR3 nucleotide sequence: TGTGCCATCGGCACAGTTAACTATGGCTACACCTTC.

This clonotype came up many times. This chain's CDR3 is CASSPQQGQGILVAFF. CDR3 coding DNA: TGTGCCAGCAGCCCACAACAGGGACAGGGGATCCTTGTAGCTTTCTTT. The J gene is TRBJ1-1, the V gene TRBV7-6; 10 bases line up with TRBD1. With V trimmed by 5 bases and J by 10 bases, 16 bases remained unmatched. Per the germline V gene, CDR1 is SGHVS and CDR2 is FNYEAQ. The length of the CDR3 is 16 residues.

This clonotype was seen more than once but under ten times. The CDR3 loop is CASLGYGMNTEAFF. DNA of the CDR3: TGTGCCAGCCTAGGTTATGGGATGAACACTGAAGCTTTCTTT. The chain recombines TRBV6-1 with TRBJ1-1; D is ambiguous. This CDR3 spans 14 amino acids. Per germline, CDR1 MNHNS and CDR2 SASEGT. V shed 8 bases and J shed 0 bases, with 13 bases lying between them.

The chain recombines TRBV7-9 with TRBJ1-5; 12 bases match TRBD1. Germline CDR1 reads SEHNR; CDR2 reads FQNEAQ (reference sequence). V dropped 6 bases and J dropped 4; count of bases not matched to a gene: 13. CDR3 length: 18 amino acids. The DNA for the CDR3 is TGTGCCAGCAGGAGCGCCGGGACAGGGGGCTGGAGGAATCAGCCCCAGCATTTT. This gives the protein CASRSAGTGGWRNQPQHF.

This sequence joins TRBV6-5 and TRBJ1-5; weak D call: TRBD1 (6 bases). CDR1 and CDR2 from the germline V gene are MNHEY and SVGAGI. There are 15 residues in the CDR3. Trimming cost V 6 bases and J 1 base, with 13 bases left between them. The CDR3 loop reads CASRRGAGSNQPQHF. The CDR3 DNA is TGTGCCAGCAGACGGGGGGCGGGAAGCAATCAGCCCCAGCATTTT.

The table lists this clonotype with many counts. The chain joins TRBV20-1 to TRBJ2-1; 8 nucleotides agree with TRBD2. CDR1 and CDR2 (germline): DFQATT, SNEGSKA (reference sequence). This CDR3 spans 17 amino acids. V shed 0 bases, J shed 3 bases, and the junction held 10 bases outside the gene matches. The CDR3 protein is CSARDLVSSGDYNEQFF. DNA for the CDR3: TGCAGTGCTAGAGACCTCGTTAGTAGCGGGGACTACAATGAGCAGTTCTTC.

At least ten counts were recorded for this clonotype. CDR3 in amino acids: CASGLSRVWRGELFF. The CDR3 DNA reads as TGTGCTAGTGGTTTATCAAGAGTTTGGAGAGGGGAGCTGTTTTTT. The J gene is TRBJ2-2, the V gene TRBV12-5; D remains unclear. The ends were cut back, 3 bases at V and 8 bases at J, with 16 bases in the middle. Germline lookup yields CDR1 LGHNT and CDR2 FRNRAP. The CDR3 consists of 15 residues.

This clonotype has ten or more counts. This chain uses TRBV7-2 with TRBJ2-3; D is possibly TRBD2 (6 bases). The length of the CDR3 is 14 residues. With 5 bases removed from V and 6 bases from J, the gap between germline ends came to 15 bases. The germline CDR1 and CDR2 sequences are SGHTA and FQGNSA. CDR3 protein: CASSPPGGSDTQYF. The DNA of the CDR3 is TGTGCCAGCAGCCCCCCCGGGGGTTCGGATACGCAGTATTTT.